Listed here is a single T cell receptor (beta chain). No antigen is known for it. Trimming removed 0 bases at V and 7 bases at J, with 10 bases between. This CDR3 comprises 13 residues. CDR1 is SGDLS and CDR2 is YYNGEE in the germline V gene. Some clones are missing from TCRdb's copy, which holds only in-frame ones; the method was immunoSEQ multiplex PCR. The table includes millions of clones, roughly 94% detected once. The data stem from a study of shared clonotypes between healthy human individuals. Findings of the study overall: Shared clonotypes: about 5.3% naive CD4, about 4% naive CD8, around 2.2% memory CD4, approximately 0.41% memory CD8. Blood alone was sampled, and tissue repertoires likely differ.

Naivety among CD8 cells was defined by CD45RO negativity and positive CCR7 selection, thereby excluding terminally differentiated effector memory CD45RA+ cells. The sample consisted of naive CD8+ T cells sorted from blood. The clonotype was recovered from a man aged 18 to 30 in good health. The chain is built from TRBV9 and TRBJ1-1; D unclear. The CDR3 here is CASSVGGSYEAFF. The CDR3 nucleotides are TGTGCCAGCAGCGTAGGTGGCAGCTATGAAGCTTTCTTT.